The 32 T cell receptor beta chains listed next were all sequenced from one sample in a study of blood T cell repertoires in COVID-19. The assay was immunoSEQ multiplex PCR, and TCRdb's table has in-frame clones only and misses some. The sample consists of approximately 250,000 clones, roughly 80% of them appearing once. The specimen sequenced was peripheral blood. The receptors originated from a man between 60 and 75 years old who had recovered from COVID-19.

The chain couples TRBV27 to TRBJ2-7; possible D gene TRBD2, 6 bases. The CDR3 runs 17 residues. Trimming removed 5 bases at V and 0 bases at J, with 20 bases between. Per the germline V gene, CDR1 is MNHEY and CDR2 is SMNVEV (reference sequence). CDR3 DNA sequence: TGTGCCAGCAGTCTGATGGCCCTTAGCGGAGGCTCCTACGAGCAGTACTTC. Translated, it gives CASSLMALSGGSYEQYF.

A note on this clone: This sample also contains other DNA sequences that code for the same CDR3. This chain links TRBV6-1 with TRBJ1-5, with D possibly matching TRBD1 (5 bases). V was pared by 3 bases and J by 6 bases, with 9 bases between. The length of the CDR3 is 13 residues. Germline CDR1 reads MNHNS; CDR2 reads SASEGT. DNA of the CDR3: TGTGCCAGCAGTGAGGGGCAGGGTCAGCCCCAGCATTTT. Encoded protein: CASSEGQGQPQHF.

The DNA of the CDR3 is TGTGCCAGCAGTGAATCCCTGCAGGGTGGAAACACCATATATTTT. Translation gives CASSESLQGGNTIYF. J is TRBJ1-3 and V is TRBV6-1, with D possibly matching TRBD1 (5 bases). Per the germline V gene, CDR1 is MNHNS and CDR2 is SASEGT. CDR3 length: 15 residues. V was trimmed by 2 bases and J by 3 bases, leaving 11 bases between them.

The chain combines TRBV28 with TRBJ1-4, with 7 positions matching TRBD1. The CDR3 is 14 amino acids. V lost 6 bases, J lost 7 bases, and 8 bases stayed unmatched. Looked up from germline, CDR1 is MDHEN and CDR2 is SYDVKM. As DNA, the CDR3 is TGTGCCAGCAGGAGTCAGGGGGTGGCTGAAAAACTGTTTTTT. Translation gives CASRSQGVAEKLFF.

V and J are TRBV19 and TRBJ1-6; the D is unclear. Trimming removed 4 bases at V and 8 bases at J, with 9 bases between. The length of the CDR3 is 13 residues. Germline loops: CDR1 LNHDA, CDR2 SQIVND (reference sequence). DNA of the CDR3: TGTGCCAGTAGTAGGATGAGGGATTCACCCCTCCACTTT. Amino acids: CASSRMRDSPLHF.

This rearrangement joins TRBV4-2 to TRBJ2-1; 11 nucleotides line up with TRBD2. Germline-derived CDR1 and CDR2 are LGHNA and YNFKEQ. The ends lost 0 bases at V and 10 bases at J; junction bases unmatched: 2. The CDR3 has 14 residues. The CDR3 DNA is TGTGCCAGCAGCCAAGATCGACTAGCGGGGGAGCAGTTCTTC. This translates into CASSQDRLAGEQFF.

V is TRBV7-9 and J is TRBJ2-6, with a weak D call TRBD1 (6 bases). CDR3 size: 15 residues. Germline CDR1 and CDR2: SEHNR and FQNEAQ (reference sequence). Trimming removed 5 bases at V and 0 bases at J, with 8 bases between. The CDR3 DNA sequence: TGTGCCAGCAGCGTACAGGGCTCTGGGGCCAACGTCCTGACTTTC. It is translated as CASSVQGSGANVLTF.

Of note for this clone: This sample includes further DNA sequences coding for the same CDR3. The V and J genes are TRBV18 and TRBJ2-7, with 10 bases lining up with TRBD1. The V and J ends lost 4 bases and 4 bases, in that order; junction bases with no gene match: 1. The length of the CDR3 is 13 residues. The germline V gene has CDR1 KGHSH and CDR2 LQKENI. The CDR3 sequence is CASSRGQGYEQYF. CDR3 sequence (DNA): TGTGCCAGCTCACGGGGACAGGGGTACGAGCAGTACTTC.

The rearrangement uses TRBV2 and TRBJ2-1, with 12 positions matching TRBD2. In germline, CDR1 is SNHLY, CDR2 FYNNEI. V trimming: 2 bases; J trimming: 8 bases; junction bases outside the gene matches: 7. This CDR3 has 16 amino acids. The DNA for the CDR3 is TGTGCCAGCAGTGAATGGCTAGCGGGGGGGCAAGATGAGCAGTTCTTC. It specifies CASSEWLAGGQDEQFF.

The chain employs TRBV5-5 and TRBJ2-7; D unresolved. This CDR3 spans 12 amino acids. Germline CDR1 is SGHKS and CDR2 is YYEKEE (reference sequence). V was shortened by 2 bases and J by 6 bases, with 9 bases between the two germline ends. The CDR3 DNA reads TGTGCCAGCAGCTTAGTAGTTCTCGAGCAGTACTTC. Translating gives CASSLVVLEQYF.

This chain connects TRBV4-2 to TRBJ2-1, with 10 bases that match TRBD2. This CDR3 spans 15 amino acids. In germline, CDR1 is LGHNA, CDR2 YNFKEQ. V shed 6 bases, J shed 4 bases, and the junction held 6 bases outside the gene matches. The chain's CDR3 is CASRSLAGVYNEQFF. CDR3 coding DNA: TGTGCCAGCAGGTCCCTAGCGGGGGTTTACAATGAGCAGTTCTTC.

V usage is TRBV7-3 and J usage is TRBJ2-5, with a tentative D call TRBD1 (5 bases). Germline CDR1 is SGHTA and CDR2 is FQGTGA. V lost 3 bases and J lost 5, with 16 bases in between. This CDR3 has 15 residues. Here the CDR3 reads CASSLYTGFRETQYF. In DNA form, the CDR3 reads TGTGCCAGCAGCTTGTATACAGGCTTCCGTGAGACCCAGTACTTC.

The J gene is TRBJ1-4, the V gene TRBV7-8, with D possibly matching TRBD1 (6 bases). This CDR3 has 15 amino acids. V lost 4 bases and J lost 0, with 9 bases in between. Per germline, CDR1 SGHVS and CDR2 FQNEAQ. CDR3 region: CASSSNRATNEKLFF. In DNA, the CDR3 is TGTGCCAGCAGCTCTAACAGGGCAACTAATGAAAAACTGTTTTTT.

DNA for the CDR3: TGTGCCAGCAGTTTAGGAGGGATCGAGCAGTACTTC. This translates into CASSLGGIEQYF. The chain links TRBV12-3 or TRBV12-4 to TRBJ2-7; a weak D match, TRBD2 (5 bases). The CDR3 has 12 amino acids. V lost 1 base and J 6 bases, leaving 7 bases between the germline ends.

Written as DNA, the CDR3 is TGTGCCAGCAGCTTAACAGGGCAGAGCAATCAGCCCCAGCATTTT. Protein sequence: CASSLTGQSNQPQHF. The chain joins TRBV7-9 to TRBJ1-5; a weak D match, TRBD1 (6 bases). The CDR3 loop spans 15 amino acids. The V and J ends lost 2 bases and 1 base respectively, with 9 bases between them. Germline CDR1 SEHNR, CDR2 FQNEAQ (reference sequence). The full variable domain, its missing parts supplied by reference TRBV7-9 and TRBJ1-5, is DTGVSQNPRHKITKRGQNVTFRCDPISEHNRLYWYRQTLGQGPEFLTYFQNEAQLEKSRLLSDRFSAERPKGSFSTLEIQRTEQGDSAMYLCASSLTGQSNQPQHFGDGTRLSIL.

V and J are TRBV27 and TRBJ2-6; D is unresolved. The CDR3 spans 15 residues. V shed 3 bases and J shed 0 bases, with 6 bases lying between them. CDR1 is MNHEY and CDR2 is SMNVEV in the germline V gene (reference sequence). The CDR3 reads CASSLWSSGANVLTF. CDR3 nucleotides: TGTGCCAGCAGTTTGTGGAGCTCTGGGGCCAACGTCCTGACTTTC.

The V call is TRBV30, the J call TRBJ1-4; 7 bases align to TRBD1. V was pared by 0 bases and J by 7 bases, with 11 bases of the junction left unmatched. Germline CDR1 and CDR2: GTSNPN and SVGIG (reference sequence). The CDR3 length is 16 residues. The CDR3 spells CAWSVKGASLGEKLFF. CDR3 DNA: TGTGCCTGGAGTGTAAAGGGGGCCAGCCTTGGTGAAAAACTGTTTTTT.

The rearrangement links TRBV6-1 to TRBJ2-5; 7 bases line up with TRBD2. J gave up 2 bases and V 4 bases, and 10 bases lay outside the gene matches. CDR1 and CDR2 (germline): MNHNS, SASEGT. CDR3 length: 16 amino acids. The CDR3: CASSGGGGVTQETQYF. The CDR3, as DNA: TGTGCCAGCAGTGGGGGTGGGGGGGTCACGCAAGAGACCCAGTACTTC.

This chain joins TRBV7-3 and TRBJ2-4; D gene unclear. The CDR3 is 14 residues long. Germline CDR1 reads SGHTA; CDR2 reads FQGTGA. The CDR3 reads CDTNLLLAKNIQYF. In nucleotides, the CDR3 is TGTGATACGAATCTGTTACTAGCCAAAAACATTCAGTACTTC.

The chain joins TRBV7-2 to TRBJ2-7; tentative D call: TRBD1 (6 bases). V lost 5 bases and J lost 2, with 16 bases in between. This CDR3 contains 15 residues. The germline gives CDR1 SGHTA, CDR2 FQGNSA. The CDR3 DNA sequence: TGTGCCAGCAGCGTAGACAGGCGAATGACCTACGAGCAGTACTTC. This encodes CASSVDRRMTYEQYF.

The chain couples TRBV15 to TRBJ2-3; 7 bases agree with TRBD1. The ends lost 6 bases at V and 0 bases at J; junction bases unmatched: 9. This CDR3 spans 16 amino acids. Germline V CDR1 and CDR2: LNHNV, YYDKDF (reference sequence). The CDR3 region is CATRGQFLVSTDTQYF. The CDR3 DNA sequence: TGTGCCACCAGGGGACAGTTCCTTGTTAGCACAGATACGCAGTATTTT.

The CDR3 sequence: CASSPGQFISYEQYF. CDR3 sequence (DNA): TGTGCCAGCAGTCCTGGACAGTTCATCTCCTACGAGCAGTACTTC. The rearrangement joins TRBV11-2 to TRBJ2-7, with D perhaps matching TRBD1 (6 bases). The CDR3 covers 15 residues. Germline-derived CDR1 and CDR2 are SGHAT and FQNNGV. V shed 6 bases and J shed 0 bases, with 15 bases lying between them.

This clone appeared once. The chain uses TRBV19 and TRBJ2-7, with TRBD1 matching over 9 bases. CDR3 length: 14 residues. The J segment lost 9 bases and the V segment lost 5 bases, leaving 11 bases of the junction unmatched. CDR1 is LNHDA, CDR2 SQIVND, per germline (reference sequence). The CDR3 here is CASSPRTGEVGQYF. The CDR3, as DNA: TGTGCCAGTAGTCCTCGGACAGGGGAGGTTGGGCAGTACTTC.

The chain carries TRBV27 and TRBJ2-4, with 9 bases fitting TRBD2. Germline V gene sequence: CDR1 MNHEY, CDR2 SMNVEV (reference sequence). V shed 3 bases and J 1 base; nucleotides not matched to a gene: 7. The length of the CDR3 is 17 residues. CDR3 protein: CASSLLGLAGAKNIQYF. The CDR3 region has the DNA TGTGCCAGCAGTTTGTTAGGCCTAGCGGGGGCCAAAAACATTCAGTACTTC.

Note on this clone: Compared with germline, one end of the junction differs, possibly owing to a read error. This chain joins TRBV7-7 and TRBJ1-3; 7 bases are shared with TRBD1. CDR1 and CDR2 (germline): SSHAT, FNYEAQ (reference sequence). CDR3 length equals 13 residues. The CDR3 protein is CASSLYRGKTIYF. The CDR3 DNA reads TGTGCTAGCAGCTTATACAGGGGAAAAACCATATATTTT. Combining the CDR3 with reference TRBV7-7 and TRBJ1-3 gives the whole variable domain GAGVSQSPRYKVTKRGQDVTLRCDPISSHATLYWYQQALGQGPEFLTYFNYEAQPDKSGLPSDRFSAERPEGSISTLTIQRTEQRDSAMYRCASSLYRGKTIYFGEGSWLTVV.

The gene calls are TRBV6-2 or TRBV6-3 and TRBJ2-1; 9 bases line up with TRBD1. The CDR3 is 14 amino acids. CDR1 MNHEY and CDR2 SVGEGT come from the germline V gene. With 6 bases clipped from V and 7 bases from J, the junction kept 7 bases outside the gene matches. The CDR3 DNA follows: TGTGCCAGCAGCCGGGACAGGGTAGTGAATGAGCAGTTCTTC. It specifies CASSRDRVVNEQFF.

V usage is TRBV2 and J usage is TRBJ1-2; 7 bases line up with TRBD1. In germline, CDR1 is SNHLY, CDR2 FYNNEI. This CDR3 is 15 amino acids long. The V gene end was trimmed by 5 bases and the J gene end by 4 bases; junction bases not matched to a gene: 10. CDR3 residues: CASSQGETGIYGYTF. The CDR3 DNA follows: TGTGCCAGCAGTCAAGGGGAGACAGGGATCTATGGCTACACCTTC.

The rearrangement links TRBV5-1 to TRBJ2-5; 9 bases are shared with TRBD2. CDR3 length: 14 residues. Germline CDR1 SGHRS, CDR2 YFSETQ. Trimming removed 3 bases from V and 4 bases from J; junction bases left unmatched: 4. CDR3 nucleotide sequence: TGCGCCAGCAGCTCGCGGGAGGGCCTAGAGACCCAGTACTTC. Protein product: CASSSREGLETQYF.

The V call is TRBV7-8, the J call TRBJ2-2; 13 bases fit TRBD2. The CDR3 is made up of 18 amino acids. Germline CDR1 reads SGHVS; CDR2 reads FQNEAQ. The V segment lost 5 bases and the J segment 5 bases; nucleotides outside the gene matches: 11. CDR3 in amino acids: CASSLRTSGSWETGELFF. As DNA, the CDR3 is TGTGCCAGCAGCCTACGGACTAGCGGGAGCTGGGAAACCGGGGAGCTGTTTTTT. The full variable domain, in which reference TRBV7-8 and TRBJ2-2 provide the parts outside the CDR3, is GAGVSQSPRYKVAKRGQDVALRCDPISGHVSLFWYQQALGQGPEFLTYFQNEAQLDKSGLPSDRFFAERPEGSVSTLKIQRTQQEDSAVYLCASSLRTSGSWETGELFFGEGSRLTVL.

This rearrangement joins TRBV5-1 to TRBJ2-5; D is ambiguous. This CDR3 is 12 amino acids long. CDR1 is SGHRS, CDR2 YFSETQ, per germline. V lost 3 bases, J lost 3 bases, and 6 bases lay in between. In DNA, the CDR3 is TGCGCCAGCAGCTACCAGGAAGAGACCCAGTACTTC. Residues: CASSYQEETQYF.

The chain combines TRBV3-1 (or the pseudogene TRBV3-2) with TRBJ2-3; 12 positions agree with TRBD2. The CDR3 is 16 residues long. Germline V gene sequence: CDR1 LGHDT, CDR2 YNNKEL (reference sequence). The ends lost 2 bases at V and 6 bases at J; junction bases unmatched: 6. CDR3 nucleotides: TGTGCCAGCAGCCAAAGCCTAGCGGGGGGGTACGATACGCAGTATTTT. Residues: CASSQSLAGGYDTQYF.

This sequence joins TRBV6-5 and TRBJ1-3; 8 positions match TRBD1. The CDR3 length is 14 residues. The V and J ends lost 6 bases and 6 bases, in that order; junction bases with no gene match: 7. Per germline, CDR1 MNHEY and CDR2 SVGAGI. CDR3 nucleotides: TGTGCCAGCAGCCCGGGACAGGTTGAAAACACCATATATTTT. It codes for CASSPGQVENTIYF.